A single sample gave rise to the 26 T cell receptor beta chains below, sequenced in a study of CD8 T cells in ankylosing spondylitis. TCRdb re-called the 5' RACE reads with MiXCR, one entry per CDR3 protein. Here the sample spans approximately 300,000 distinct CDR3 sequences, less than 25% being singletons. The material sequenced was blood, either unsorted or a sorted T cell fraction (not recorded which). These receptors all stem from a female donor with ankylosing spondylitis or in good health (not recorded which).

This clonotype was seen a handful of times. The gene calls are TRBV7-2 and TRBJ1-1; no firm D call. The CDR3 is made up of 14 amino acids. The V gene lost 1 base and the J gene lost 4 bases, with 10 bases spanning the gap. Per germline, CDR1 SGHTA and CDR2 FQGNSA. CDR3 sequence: CASSLVGEGTEAFF. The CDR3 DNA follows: TGTGCCAGCAGCTTAGTAGGAGAGGGCACTGAAGCTTTCTTT.

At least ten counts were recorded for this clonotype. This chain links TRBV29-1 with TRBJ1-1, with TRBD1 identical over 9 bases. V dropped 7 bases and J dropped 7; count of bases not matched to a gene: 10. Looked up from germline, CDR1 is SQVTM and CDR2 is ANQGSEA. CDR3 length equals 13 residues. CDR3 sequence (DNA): TGCAGCGCCGATCACGGGACAGGGCGTGAAGCTTTCTTT. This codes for CSADHGTGREAFF.

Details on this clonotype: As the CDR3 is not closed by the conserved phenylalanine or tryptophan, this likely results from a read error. The CDR3 DNA reads TGCGCCAGCCGTCTTAGCGGGGATTACAATGAGCAGTTCCTC. The encoded protein is CASRLSGDYNEQFL. The rearrangement joins TRBV5-1 to TRBJ2-1; TRBD2 agrees at 8 bases. There are 14 residues in the CDR3. V gave up 7 bases and J gave up 4 bases; unmatched junction bases: 7. Germline V gene data show CDR1 as SGHRS and CDR2 as YFSETQ.

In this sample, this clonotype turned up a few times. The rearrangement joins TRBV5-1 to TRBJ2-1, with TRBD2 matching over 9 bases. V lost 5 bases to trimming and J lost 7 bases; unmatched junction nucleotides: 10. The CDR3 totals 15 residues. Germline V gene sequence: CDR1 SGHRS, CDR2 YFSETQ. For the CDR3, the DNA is TGCGCCAGCAGGTCTTTGGCGGGAGGGCATAATGAGCAGTTCTTC. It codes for CASRSLAGGHNEQFF. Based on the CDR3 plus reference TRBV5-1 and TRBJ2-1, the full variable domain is KAGVTQTPRYLIKTRGQQVTLSCSPISGHRSVSWYQQTPGQGLQFLFEYFSETQRNKGNFPGRFSGRQFSNSRSEMNVSTLELGDSALYLCASRSLAGGHNEQFFGPGTRLTVL.

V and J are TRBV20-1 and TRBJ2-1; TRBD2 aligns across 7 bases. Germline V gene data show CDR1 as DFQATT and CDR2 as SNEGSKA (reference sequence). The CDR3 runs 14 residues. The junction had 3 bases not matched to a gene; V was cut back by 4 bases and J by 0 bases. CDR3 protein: CSATSGFSYNEQFF. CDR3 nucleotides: TGCAGTGCTACTAGCGGATTCTCCTACAATGAGCAGTTCTTC.

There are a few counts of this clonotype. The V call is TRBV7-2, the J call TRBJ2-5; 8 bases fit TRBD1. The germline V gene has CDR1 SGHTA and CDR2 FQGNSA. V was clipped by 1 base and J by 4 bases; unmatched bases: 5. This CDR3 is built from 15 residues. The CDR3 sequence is CASSLGTGFLETQYF. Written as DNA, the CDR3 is TGTGCCAGCAGCTTAGGGACAGGGTTCTTAGAGACCCAGTACTTC.

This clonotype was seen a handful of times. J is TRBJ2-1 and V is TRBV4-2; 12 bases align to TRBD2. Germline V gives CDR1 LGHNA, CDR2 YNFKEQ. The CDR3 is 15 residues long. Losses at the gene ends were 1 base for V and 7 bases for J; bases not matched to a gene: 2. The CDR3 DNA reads TGTGCCAGCAGCCAAGGTGGACTAGCGGGGAATGAGCAGTTCTTC. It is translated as CASSQGGLAGNEQFF.

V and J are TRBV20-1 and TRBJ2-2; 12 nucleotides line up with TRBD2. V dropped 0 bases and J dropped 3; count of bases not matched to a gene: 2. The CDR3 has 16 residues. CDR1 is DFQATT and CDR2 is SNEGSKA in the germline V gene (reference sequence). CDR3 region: CSARDPSGRDTGELFF. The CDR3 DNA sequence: TGCAGTGCTAGAGACCCTAGCGGGAGGGACACCGGGGAGCTGTTTTTT.

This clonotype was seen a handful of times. CDR3 sequence reads: CSALIVDEQFF. The CDR3 nucleotides are TGCAGTGCTCTAATAGTCGATGAGCAGTTCTTC. The chain has TRBV20-1 and TRBJ2-1; the D is unclear. This CDR3 has 11 residues. Germline CDR1 reads DFQATT; CDR2 reads SNEGSKA (reference sequence). V gave up 5 bases and J gave up 8 bases, with 10 bases separating them.

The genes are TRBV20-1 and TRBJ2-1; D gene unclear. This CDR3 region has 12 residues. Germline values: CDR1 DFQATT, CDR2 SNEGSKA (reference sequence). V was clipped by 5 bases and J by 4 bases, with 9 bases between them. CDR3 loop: CSALPFYNEQFF. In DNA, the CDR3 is TGCAGTGCTCTACCTTTTTACAATGAGCAGTTCTTC.

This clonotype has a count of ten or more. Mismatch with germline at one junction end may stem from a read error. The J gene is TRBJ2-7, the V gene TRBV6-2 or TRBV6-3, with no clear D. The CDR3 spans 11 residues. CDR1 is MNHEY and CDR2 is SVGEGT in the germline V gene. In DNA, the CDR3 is TGCGCCAGCAGTCGGACGGGTGAGCAGTACTTC. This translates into CASSRTGEQYF.

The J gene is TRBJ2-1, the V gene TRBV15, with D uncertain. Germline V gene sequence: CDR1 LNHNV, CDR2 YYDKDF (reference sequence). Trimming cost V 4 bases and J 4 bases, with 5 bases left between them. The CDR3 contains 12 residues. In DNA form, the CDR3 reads TGTGCCACCAGCATAGGTTACAATGAGCAGTTCTTC. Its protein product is CATSIGYNEQFF. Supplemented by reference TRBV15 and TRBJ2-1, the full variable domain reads DAMVIQNPRYQVTQFGKPVTLSCSQTLNHNVMYWYQQKSSQAPKLLFHYYDKDFNNEADTPDNFQSRRPNTSFCFLDIRSPGLGDTAMYLCATSIGYNEQFFGPGTRLTVL.

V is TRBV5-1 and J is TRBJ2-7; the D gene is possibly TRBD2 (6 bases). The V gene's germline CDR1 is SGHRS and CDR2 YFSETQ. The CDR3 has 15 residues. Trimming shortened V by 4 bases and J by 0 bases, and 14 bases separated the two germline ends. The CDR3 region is CASSVGGVGSYEQYF. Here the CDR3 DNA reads TGCGCCAGCAGCGTCGGAGGGGTCGGCTCCTACGAGCAGTACTTC.

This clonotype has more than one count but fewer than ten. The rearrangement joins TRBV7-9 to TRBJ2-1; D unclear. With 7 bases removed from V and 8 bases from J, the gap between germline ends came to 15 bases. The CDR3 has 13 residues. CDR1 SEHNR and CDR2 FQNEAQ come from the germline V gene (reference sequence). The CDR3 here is CASIDPMSDEQFF. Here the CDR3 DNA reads TGTGCCAGCATCGATCCTATGAGCGATGAGCAGTTCTTC.

CDR3 DNA: TGCAGTGGAAAAGGACAGCTCTACGAGCAGTACTTC. It codes for CSGKGQLYEQYF. The rearrangement links TRBV20-1 to TRBJ2-7; maybe TRBD1 (6 bases). CDR3 length: 12 amino acids. Per germline, CDR1 DFQATT and CDR2 SNEGSKA (reference sequence). The V end was cut by 7 bases, the J end by 3 bases, with 13 bases between.

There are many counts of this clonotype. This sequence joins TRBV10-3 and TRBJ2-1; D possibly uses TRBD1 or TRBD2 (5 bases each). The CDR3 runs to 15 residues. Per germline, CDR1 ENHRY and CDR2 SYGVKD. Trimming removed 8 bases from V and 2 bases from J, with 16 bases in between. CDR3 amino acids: CAIRGGLTTYNEQFF. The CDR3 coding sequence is TGTGCCATCCGTGGGGGTCTGACGACCTACAATGAGCAGTTCTTC.

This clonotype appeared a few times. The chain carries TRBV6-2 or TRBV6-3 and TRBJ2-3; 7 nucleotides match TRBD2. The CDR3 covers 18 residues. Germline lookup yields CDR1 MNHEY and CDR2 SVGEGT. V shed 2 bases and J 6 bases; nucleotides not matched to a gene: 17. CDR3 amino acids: CASSYLSPRGRARDTQYF. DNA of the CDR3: TGTGCCAGCAGTTACCTTTCCCCTCGGGGGAGGGCCCGGGATACGCAGTATTTT.

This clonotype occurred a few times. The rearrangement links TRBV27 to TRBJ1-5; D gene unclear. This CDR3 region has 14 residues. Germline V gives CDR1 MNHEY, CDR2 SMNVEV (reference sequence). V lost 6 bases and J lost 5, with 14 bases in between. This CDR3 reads CASRTYKSDQPQHF. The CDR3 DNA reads TGTGCCAGCAGGACCTACAAGTCCGATCAGCCCCAGCATTTT.

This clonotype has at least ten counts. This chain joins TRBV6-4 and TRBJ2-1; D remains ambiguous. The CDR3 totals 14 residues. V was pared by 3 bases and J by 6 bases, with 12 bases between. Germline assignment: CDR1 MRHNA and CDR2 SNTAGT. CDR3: CASSEPTAGNEQFF. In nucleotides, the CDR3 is TGTGCCAGCAGTGAGCCCACGGCCGGCAATGAGCAGTTCTTC.

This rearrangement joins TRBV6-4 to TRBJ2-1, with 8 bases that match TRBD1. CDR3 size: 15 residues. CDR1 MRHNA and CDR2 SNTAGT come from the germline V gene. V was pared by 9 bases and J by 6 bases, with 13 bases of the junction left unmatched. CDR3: CASSFGTGLSNEQFF. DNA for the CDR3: TGTGCCAGTTCCTTCGGGACAGGTTTATCCAATGAGCAGTTCTTC.

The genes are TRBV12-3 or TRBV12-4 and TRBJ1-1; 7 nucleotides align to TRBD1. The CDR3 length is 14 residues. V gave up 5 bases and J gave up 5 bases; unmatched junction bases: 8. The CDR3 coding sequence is TGTGCCAGCAGTCCCAGGGGGAGGGGGACTGAAGCTTTCTTT. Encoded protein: CASSPRGRGTEAFF.

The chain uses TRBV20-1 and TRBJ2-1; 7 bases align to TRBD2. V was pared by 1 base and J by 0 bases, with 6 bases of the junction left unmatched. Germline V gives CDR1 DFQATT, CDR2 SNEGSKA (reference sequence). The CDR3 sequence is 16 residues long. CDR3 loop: CSARGRETLSYNEQFF. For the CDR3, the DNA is TGCAGTGCTAGAGGGCGGGAGACCCTCTCCTACAATGAGCAGTTCTTC.

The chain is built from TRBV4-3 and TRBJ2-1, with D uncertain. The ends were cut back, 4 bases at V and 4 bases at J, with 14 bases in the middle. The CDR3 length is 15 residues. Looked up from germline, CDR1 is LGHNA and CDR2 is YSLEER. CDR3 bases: TGCGCCAGCAGCCCCTCTTATCCTCCGTACAATGAGCAGTTCTTC. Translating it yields CASSPSYPPYNEQFF.

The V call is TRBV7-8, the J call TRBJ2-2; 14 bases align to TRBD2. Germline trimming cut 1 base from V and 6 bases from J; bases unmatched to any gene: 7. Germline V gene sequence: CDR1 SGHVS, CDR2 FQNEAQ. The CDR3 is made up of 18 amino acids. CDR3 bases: TGTGCCAGCAGCTTAGTACGGGGACTAGCGGGAGCGGCCGGGGAGCTGTTTTTT. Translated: CASSLVRGLAGAAGELFF.

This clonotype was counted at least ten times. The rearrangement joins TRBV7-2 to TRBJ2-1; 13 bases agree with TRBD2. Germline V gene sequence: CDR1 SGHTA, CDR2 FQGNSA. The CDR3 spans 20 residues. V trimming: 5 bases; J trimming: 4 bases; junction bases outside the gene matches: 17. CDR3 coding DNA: TGTGCCAGCAGCGCCCGGGGAGCACCGGGACTAGCGGGACTATACAATGAGCAGTTCTTC. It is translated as CASSARGAPGLAGLYNEQFF.

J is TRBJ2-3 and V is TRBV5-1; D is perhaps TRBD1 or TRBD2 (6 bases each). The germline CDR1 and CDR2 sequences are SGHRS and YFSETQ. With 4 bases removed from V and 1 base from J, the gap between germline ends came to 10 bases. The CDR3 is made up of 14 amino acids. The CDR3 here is CASSPEGGTDTQYF. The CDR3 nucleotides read TGCGCCAGCAGCCCGGAGGGGGGCACAGATACGCAGTATTTT.